The entry that follows covers one T cell receptor (beta chain) sequence. These data originate in a study of graft-versus-host responses after intestinal transplantation. Study as a whole: Anti-thymocyte globulin induction preceded two to four years of tacrolimus and steroid maintenance in all recipients.

Germline V gene data show CDR1 as MNHEY and CDR2 as SVGAGI. CDR3 length: 14 amino acids. The V and J ends lost 4 bases and 2 bases respectively, with 12 bases between them. Intraepithelial and lamina propria lymphocytes were freed from processed graft tissue. Here immunoSEQ multiplex PCR was the method, and the copy in TCRdb shows in-frame clones only, minus some. The table lists over 60,000 clones, approximately 91% of them singletons. Source: ileum tissue, taken 350 to 400 days after transplant. The receptor comes from a human patient who received an intestinal transplant, so some T cells may come from the graft donor. The genes are TRBV6-5 and TRBJ2-7, with D possibly TRBD1 on 5 matching bases. The CDR3: CASSSPKGTYEQYF. CDR3 coding DNA: TGTGCCAGCAGTTCCCCGAAGGGGACCTACGAGCAGTACTTC.